This T cell receptor (beta chain) emerged from a study of response to subunit inactivated influenza vaccine (dated by TCRdb to 2016 to 2019). For the wider study: Deep quantitative profiling of the T cell receptor repertoire was used in the study to follow responses to a trivalent subunit inactivated influenza vaccine. Points the paper makes about the study in general: The authors proposed that each seasonal influenza vaccination may bring in only a limited number of new T cells.

With respect to this clonotype: The antigen it binds to is not known. Nothing much larger sits one base from this clone, and base qualities are not available.

The library was obtained by RT-PCR. TCRdb shows the sequencer as Illumina HiSeq 2500. In-frame beta chains were kept once TCRdb had trimmed the public reads at Q25 with fastp and called clones with MiXCR. Rows merge per CDR3 protein into single entries with the most common DNA and genes. Recorded for this sample are 300,000 to 350,000 distinct CDR3 sequences; around 22% of them occurred a single time. The ten most abundant clones make up approximately 10% of the sample. The CDR3 spans 13 residues, from the cysteine through the phenylalanine. This entry keeps only the CDR3 DNA: 39 bases, framed from base 1. V is reduced by 5 bases and J by 8 bases, leaving a spacing of 15 bases between them.

Sequences were derived from PBMCs from blood, sampled about 20 months after vaccination. The V and J genes are TRBV12-3 or TRBV12-4 and TRBJ1-2, with no confident D gene call. This receptor was taken from a man aged 45-69 years who received an inactivated influenza vaccine. Donor details come from another sample of the same person, matched by shared clones. The CDR3 region has the sequence CASSPDIYEGYTF. The DNA is TGTGCCAGCAGTCCCGACATCTATGAGGGCTACACCTTC.